The 3 T cell receptor beta chains below were found in one sample sequenced in a study of patients and donors after allogeneic stem cell transplantation. MiXCR was run by TCRdb on the RT-PCR reads, yielding one entry per CDR3 protein. This table has hundreds of thousands of distinct CDR3 sequences, 16% appearing once. The sequencing sample was made of blood, either unsorted or a sorted T cell fraction (not recorded which). All receptors derive from a human donor who was either an allogeneic HSCT recipient or a stem cell or donor lymphocyte infusion donor (not recorded which). It is not recorded whose cells these are; they may come from a transplant donor.

There are many counts of this clonotype. The V and J genes are TRBV29-1 and TRBJ2-1; 10 bases agree with TRBD1. There are 14 residues in the CDR3. The germline V gene encodes CDR1 SQVTM and CDR2 ANQGSEA. J lost 5 bases, V lost 7 bases, and 8 bases had no gene match. CDR3 protein: CSAQEGTGDNEQFF. The CDR3 nucleotides are TGCAGCGCGCAGGAGGGGACAGGGGACAATGAGCAGTTCTTC.

The rearrangement links TRBV4-3 to TRBJ1-1; D is unresolved. The germline V and J ends were trimmed by 0 bases and 3 bases, with 8 bases remaining between them. The CDR3 sequence is 14 residues long. Germline values: CDR1 LGHNA, CDR2 YSLEER. The CDR3 DNA reads TGCGCCAGCAGCCAAGATCTAACGGACACTGAAGCTTTCTTT. It specifies CASSQDLTDTEAFF.

In this sample, this clonotype turned up a few times. This sequence joins TRBV11-2 and TRBJ2-1; D is undetermined. Germline lookup yields CDR1 SGHAT and CDR2 FQNNGV. V was pared by 5 bases and J by 9 bases, with 17 bases between. CDR3 length: 14 amino acids. CDR3 in DNA: TGTGCCAGCAGCCCCAGCTCGCCTTCCGTTGAGCAGTTCTTC. This codes for CASSPSSPSVEQFF.